The 21 T cell receptor beta chains reported below all come from one sample, sequenced in a study of shared clonotypes between healthy human individuals. Profiling relied on immunoSEQ multiplex PCR, and the TCRdb table lists in-frame clones only, not all of them. The sample lists 400,000 to 600,000 clones, 75% to 80% seen once, with roughly an eighth in the top ten. The sample comprised PBMCs. Receptors were obtained from a woman aged 40 to 50 in good health. Some clones in this sample may be carry-over from other donors' samples.

This clone has a handful of counts. V usage is TRBV7-9 and J usage is TRBJ2-7; 12 bases match TRBD2. Germline loops: CDR1 SEHNR, CDR2 FQNEAQ (reference sequence). With V trimmed by 2 bases and J by 4 bases, 0 bases remained unmatched. The CDR3 runs 14 residues. DNA of the CDR3: TGTGCCAGCAGCTTACTAGCGGGAGGGTACGAGCAGTACTTC. The encoded protein is CASSLLAGGYEQYF. The full variable domain, completed using reference TRBV7-9 and TRBJ2-7, is DTGVSQNPRHKITKRGQNVTFRCDPISEHNRLYWYRQTLGQGPEFLTYFQNEAQLEKSRLLSDRFSAERPKGSFSTLEIQRTEQGDSAMYLCASSLLAGGYEQYFGPGTRLTVT.

The rearrangement joins TRBV30 to TRBJ1-2; TRBD1 aligns across 7 bases. The CDR3 spans 13 residues. The V segment lost 5 bases and the J segment 4 bases; nucleotides outside the gene matches: 7. Per germline, CDR1 GTSNPN and CDR2 SVGIG (reference sequence). The CDR3 spells CAWQQGTSYGYTF. DNA for the CDR3: TGTGCCTGGCAACAGGGGACGAGCTATGGCTACACCTTC.

V gene TRBV15 combines with J gene TRBJ2-1; D could derive from TRBD1 or TRBD2 (5 bases each). Germline assignment: CDR1 LNHNV and CDR2 YYDKDF (reference sequence). The CDR3 length is 13 residues. V was cut by 0 bases and J by 10 bases, with 10 bases left in between. The CDR3 nucleotides are TGTGCCACCAGCAGAGAGGGGACCTTAGAGCAGTTCTTC. Translating it yields CATSREGTLEQFF.

As to this clone: This sequence is one base from a far larger clone and is likely a read error. Other nucleotide sequences in the sample specify the same CDR3. The chain has TRBV6-1 and TRBJ2-7; no clear D gene. This CDR3 region has 14 residues. The germline gives CDR1 MNHNS, CDR2 SASEGT. V was cut by 3 bases and J by 6 bases, with 15 bases left in between. The CDR3 reads CASSDKGSPSEQYF. CDR3 sequence (DNA): TGTGCCAGCAGTGACAAAGGGTCCCCCTCCGAGCAGTACTTC.

A remark on this clone: Other DNA sequences in this sample translate to the same CDR3. This rearrangement joins TRBV15 to TRBJ2-3; 10 positions agree with TRBD2. The V gene end was trimmed by 3 bases and the J gene end by 6 bases; junction bases not matched to a gene: 9. Germline CDR1 and CDR2: LNHNV and YYDKDF (reference sequence). The CDR3 extends over 16 amino acids. The CDR3 loop reads CATSRRSGRVGDTQYF. The CDR3 bases are TGTGCCACCAGCAGGAGGAGCGGGAGGGTGGGGGATACGCAGTATTTT.

This chain joins TRBV7-9 and TRBJ1-5, with D possibly TRBD1 on 5 matching bases. This CDR3 comprises 13 residues. Germline values: CDR1 SEHNR, CDR2 FQNEAQ (reference sequence). V was pared by 5 bases and J by 6 bases, with 11 bases between. CDR3 protein: CASSQNGGQPQHF. The CDR3 bases are TGTGCCAGCAGCCAGAATGGGGGTCAGCCCCAGCATTTT.

This clone was counted a few times. The chain combines TRBV4-2 with TRBJ1-5; D possibly corresponds to TRBD1 (5 bases). Trimming left V 0 bases short and J 2 bases short, with 20 bases between. In germline, CDR1 is LGHNA, CDR2 YNFKEQ. CDR3 size: 19 residues. For the CDR3, the DNA is TGTGCCAGCAGCCAAGAGGCGAGTGGGTGGGGGACGGGCAATCAGCCCCAGCATTTT. Encoded protein: CASSQEASGWGTGNQPQHF.

The V call is TRBV27, the J call TRBJ1-5; D is uncertain. V dropped 6 bases and J dropped 0 bases, with 6 bases sitting between them. Germline lookup yields CDR1 MNHEY and CDR2 SMNVEV (reference sequence). CDR3 length equals 13 residues. The CDR3 is CASSQSSNQPQHF. CDR3 nucleotides: TGTGCCAGCAGCCAGTCTAGCAATCAGCCCCAGCATTTT.

CDR3 protein: CASSDGLAGEALNEQFF. The CDR3 DNA sequence: TGTGCCAGCAGCGACGGACTAGCGGGAGAGGCGTTAAATGAGCAGTTCTTC. This chain links TRBV9 with TRBJ2-1; TRBD2 matches at 13 bases. V was clipped by 3 bases and J by 7 bases; unmatched bases: 10. CDR3 length: 17 amino acids. Per germline, CDR1 SGDLS and CDR2 YYNGEE.

The rearrangement links TRBV27 to TRBJ2-5, with 13 bases matching TRBD2. The junction had 6 bases not matched to a gene; V was cut back by 6 bases and J by 5 bases. The length of the CDR3 is 15 residues. Germline loops: CDR1 MNHEY, CDR2 SMNVEV (reference sequence). The CDR3 loop is CASRRTSGSVETQYF. The DNA of the CDR3 is TGTGCCAGCAGGAGGACTAGCGGGAGCGTCGAGACCCAGTACTTC.

The gene calls are TRBV6-4 and TRBJ1-1, with D tentatively TRBD1 (5 bases). Germline-derived CDR1 and CDR2 are MRHNA and SNTAGT. This CDR3 comprises 15 residues. Trimming removed 0 bases at V and 1 base at J, with 9 bases between. CDR3 sequence reads: CASSDSNQGNTEAFF. Written as DNA, the CDR3 is TGTGCCAGCAGTGACTCGAACCAGGGGAACACTGAAGCTTTCTTT.

This clone appeared a few times. The J gene is TRBJ1-5, the V gene TRBV28, with 7 bases aligning to TRBD1. Per the germline V gene, CDR1 is MDHEN and CDR2 is SYDVKM. V lost 4 bases to trimming and J lost 3 bases; unmatched junction nucleotides: 9. The CDR3 is 16 residues long. Here the CDR3 DNA reads TGTGCCAGCAGTTACGACCGGACAGGTTTCAATCAGCCCCAGCATTTT. It is translated as CASSYDRTGFNQPQHF.

On this clone itself: A much larger clone sits a single nucleotide away, making a read error possible. The chain links TRBV7-9 to TRBJ2-5; the match to TRBD2 covers 8 bases. Germline V gene data show CDR1 as SEHNR and CDR2 as FQNEAQ (reference sequence). The CDR3 is 15 amino acids. J gave up 7 bases and V 5 bases, and 12 bases lay outside the gene matches. The chain's CDR3 is CASSKLADVIRTQYF. The CDR3 bases are TGTGCCAGCAGCAAACTAGCGGACGTTATAAGGACCCAGTACTTC.

The chain joins TRBV7-3 to TRBJ2-1, with D perhaps matching TRBD1 or TRBD2 (5 bases each). Germline-derived CDR1 and CDR2 are SGHTA and FQGTGA. This CDR3 has 13 amino acids. The V end was cut by 4 bases, the J end by 11 bases, with 15 bases between. CDR3 DNA sequence: TGTGCCAGCAGCTCCACGATCGGGACGCAGCAGTTCTTC. Protein: CASSSTIGTQQFF.

The chain uses TRBV28 and TRBJ1-1; D remains ambiguous. The length of the CDR3 is 12 residues. Trimming shortened V by 6 bases and J by 2 bases, and 7 bases separated the two germline ends. Germline CDR1 MDHEN, CDR2 SYDVKM. CDR3: CASRSINTEAFF. In DNA, the CDR3 is TGTGCCAGCAGAAGCATAAACACTGAAGCTTTCTTT. The full variable domain, rest sourced from reference TRBV28 and TRBJ1-1, is DVKVTQSSRYLVKRTGEKVFLECVQDMDHENMFWYRQDPGLGLRLIYFSYDVKMKEKGDIPEGYSVSREKKERFSLILESASTNQTSMYLCASRSINTEAFFGQGTRLTVV.

This chain uses TRBV7-2 with TRBJ2-5; 7 positions match TRBD1. CDR3 size: 16 residues. Germline CDR1 SGHTA, CDR2 FQGNSA. Trimming cost V 0 bases and J 7 bases; bases outside gene matches: 11. CDR3 sequence (DNA): TGTGCCAGCAGCTTAGCTCGGTCCACGGCAGGGGGGACCCAGTACTTC. Translated: CASSLARSTAGGTQYF.

The chain combines TRBV19 with TRBJ2-1; no clear D gene. This CDR3 has 12 amino acids. Trimming took off 7 bases at V and 8 bases at J, with 12 bases between the two ends. The germline V gene encodes CDR1 LNHDA and CDR2 SQIVND (reference sequence). CDR3 DNA: TGTGCCAGTAACAAGGGTGTCGATGAGCAGTTCTTC. Residues: CASNKGVDEQFF.

The chain links TRBV30 to TRBJ1-1; D is possibly TRBD1 (5 bases). Trimming left V 3 bases short and J 4 bases short, with 24 bases between. The CDR3 runs 17 residues. Germline CDR1 is GTSNPN and CDR2 is SVGIG (reference sequence). The DNA of the CDR3 is TGTGCCTGGAGGTCCCTCTTAGGGGTTGTGGAGTCCACTGAAGCTTTCTTT. It codes for CAWRSLLGVVESTEAFF.

V and J are TRBV10-1 and TRBJ2-2; D remains unclear. CDR3 size: 13 residues. CDR1 WNHNN and CDR2 SYGVQD come from the germline V gene (reference sequence). V lost 6 bases to trimming and J lost 6 bases, with 11 bases between them. For the CDR3, the DNA is TGCGCCAGCAGCACAGCTGCGGCCGGGGAGCTGTTTTTT. Translating gives CASSTAAAGELFF.

V is TRBV27 and J is TRBJ2-1; no definite D call. V dropped 6 bases and J dropped 3 bases, with 12 bases sitting between them. CDR1 is MNHEY and CDR2 is SMNVEV in the germline V gene (reference sequence). This CDR3 comprises 14 residues. Here the CDR3 reads CASRGLQLYNEQFF. CDR3 coding DNA: TGTGCCAGCAGAGGCCTTCAACTCTACAATGAGCAGTTCTTC.

This clone has only one observation. The chain combines TRBV7-2 with TRBJ2-1; the D is unclear. CDR1 SGHTA and CDR2 FQGNSA come from the germline V gene. The CDR3 contains 16 residues. V shed 1 base and J shed 7 bases, with 17 bases lying between them. CDR3: CASSLVSEPPFNEQFF. Here the CDR3 DNA reads TGTGCCAGCAGCTTAGTGTCAGAGCCGCCTTTTAATGAGCAGTTCTTC.